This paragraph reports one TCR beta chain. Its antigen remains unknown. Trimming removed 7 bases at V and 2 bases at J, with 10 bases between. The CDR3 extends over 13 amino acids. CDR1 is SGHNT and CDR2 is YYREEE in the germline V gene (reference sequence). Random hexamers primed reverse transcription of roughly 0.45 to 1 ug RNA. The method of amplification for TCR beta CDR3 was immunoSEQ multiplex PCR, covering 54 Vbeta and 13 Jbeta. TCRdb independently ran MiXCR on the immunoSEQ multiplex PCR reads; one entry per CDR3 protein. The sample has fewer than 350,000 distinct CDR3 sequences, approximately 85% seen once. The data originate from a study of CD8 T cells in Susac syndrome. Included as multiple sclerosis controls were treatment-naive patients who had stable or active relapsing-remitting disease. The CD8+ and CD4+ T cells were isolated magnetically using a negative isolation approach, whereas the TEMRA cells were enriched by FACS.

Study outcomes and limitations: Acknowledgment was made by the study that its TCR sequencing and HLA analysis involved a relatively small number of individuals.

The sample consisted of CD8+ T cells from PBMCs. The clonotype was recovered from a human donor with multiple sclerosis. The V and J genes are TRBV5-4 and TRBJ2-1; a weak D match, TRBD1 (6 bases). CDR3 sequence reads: CASRTEPYNEQFF. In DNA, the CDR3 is TGTGCCAGCCGGACAGAGCCCTACAATGAGCAGTTCTTC.